This T cell receptor beta chain was obtained from a study of metastatic and nonmetastatic thyroid tumors. In the authors' methods: It was from CDR3 differences across clinicopathological groups that a distant-metastasis classifier for papillary thyroid cancer was built. TCRdb re-clonotyped the PCR reads via MiXCR. It is TCRdb's table, rather than the study itself, that gives the V and J calls and clone size. The sample lists about 18,000 clones; about 34% were seen once. This CDR3 region has 17 residues. V shed 5 bases, J shed 3 bases, and the junction held 14 bases outside the gene matches. Nobody among the patients had been given any treatment before thyroid surgery.

The material sequenced was tumor tissue. This sequence was found in a male donor with papillary thyroid cancer or a benign thyroid nodule (not recorded which). Some clones in this sample may be carry-over from other donors' samples. The chain has TRBV12-3 or TRBV12-4 and TRBJ2-3, with 7 nucleotides matching TRBD2. The CDR3 spells CASSRLRGGSTTDTQYF. In DNA, the CDR3 is TGTGCCAGCAGTCGACTGAGGGGCGGGAGTACGACAGATACGCAGTATTTT.